A selection of T cell receptor beta chains follows, all from one sample in a study of monozygotic twins with inflammatory bowel disease. TCRdb reanalyzed the 5' RACE reads and collapses them to one entry per CDR3 protein, without DNA. The ten most abundant clones cover around 2% of a sample with 330,000 or so distinct CDR3 sequences. The sequenced sample consisted of blood. These receptors were collected from a human donor with ulcerative colitis or Crohn's disease, or a healthy co-twin of an affected twin (not recorded which). Both conserved end residues are part of each CDR3.

v_gene,j_gene,CDR3aa
TRBV29-1,TRBJ1-5,CSVATGGNQPQHF
TRBV28,TRBJ2-7,CASSFPRKVSSYEQYF
TRBV6-5,TRBJ2-2,CASSNRQGSYTGELFF
TRBV5-1,TRBJ1-1,CASSLSVGFDQAFF
TRBV19,TRBJ2-3,CASSIFQTSGTDTQYF
TRBV29-1,TRBJ2-4,CSVEAGVVGENIQYF
TRBV28,TRBJ2-7,CASRSLPGVSRYYEQYF
TRBV27,TRBJ2-2,CASSSWDRARPNTGELFF
TRBV3-1,TRBJ2-1,CASTIAGGRSEQFF
TRBV5-5,TRBJ1-4,CASSLVPTGNEKLFF
TRBV24-1,TRBJ2-1,CATSPDPTRQCF
TRBV15,TRBJ2-3,CATSGGRETDTQYF
TRBV5-1,TRBJ2-3,CASSPLSTSTDTQYF
TRBV6-2/TRBV6-3,TRBJ2-7,CASSRLSTGPYEQCF
TRBV20-1,TRBJ2-2,CSARSPLGPGELFF
TRBV7-9,TRBJ1-1,CASSYDWAAKGTEAFF
TRBV6-2/TRBV6-3,TRBJ2-5,CASSYSTGRHQETQYF